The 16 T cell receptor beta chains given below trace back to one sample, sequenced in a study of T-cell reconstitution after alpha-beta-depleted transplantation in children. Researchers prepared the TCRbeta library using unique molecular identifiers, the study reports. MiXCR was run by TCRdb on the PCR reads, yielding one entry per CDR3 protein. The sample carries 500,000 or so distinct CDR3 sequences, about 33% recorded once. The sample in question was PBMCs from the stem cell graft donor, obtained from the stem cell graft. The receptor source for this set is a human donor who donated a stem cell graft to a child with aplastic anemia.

The DNA of the CDR3 is TGTGCCACCGCCGGGCTAGCGGGTTATGAGCAGTTCTTC. Translation gives CATAGLAGYEQFF. The chain employs TRBV24-1 and TRBJ2-1, with 8 bases fitting TRBD2. The CDR3 contains 13 residues. The J segment lost 8 bases and the V segment lost 9 bases, leaving 8 bases of the junction unmatched. Germline V CDR1 and CDR2: KGHDR, SFDVKD.

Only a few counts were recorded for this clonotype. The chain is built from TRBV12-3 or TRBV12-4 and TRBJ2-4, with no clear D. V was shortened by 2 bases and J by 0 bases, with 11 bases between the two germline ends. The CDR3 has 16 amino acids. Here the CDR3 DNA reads TGTGCCAGCAGTTTATTCGGGCAGGCAGCCAAAAACATTCAGTACTTC. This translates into CASSLFGQAAKNIQYF.

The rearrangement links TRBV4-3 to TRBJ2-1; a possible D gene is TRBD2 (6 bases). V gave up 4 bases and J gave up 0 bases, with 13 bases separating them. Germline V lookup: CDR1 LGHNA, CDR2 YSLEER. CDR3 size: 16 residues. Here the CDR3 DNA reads TGCGCCAGCAGCCGCGCTAGCGCCAGCTCCTACAATGAGCAGTTCTTC. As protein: CASSRASASSYNEQFF.

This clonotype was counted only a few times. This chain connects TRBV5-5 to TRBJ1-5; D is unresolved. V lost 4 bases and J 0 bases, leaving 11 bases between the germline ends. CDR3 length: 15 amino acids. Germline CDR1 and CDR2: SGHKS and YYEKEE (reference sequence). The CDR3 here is CASSLGTVSNQPQHF. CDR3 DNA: TGTGCCAGCAGCCTCGGAACAGTTAGCAATCAGCCCCAGCATTTT.

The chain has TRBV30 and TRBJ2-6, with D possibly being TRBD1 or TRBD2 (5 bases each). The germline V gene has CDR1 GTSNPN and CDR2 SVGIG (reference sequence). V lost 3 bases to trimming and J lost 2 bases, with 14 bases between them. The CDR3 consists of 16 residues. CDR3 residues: CAWSGAGFTGANVLTF. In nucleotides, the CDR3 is TGTGCCTGGAGCGGGGCAGGGTTTACTGGGGCCAACGTCCTGACTTTC.

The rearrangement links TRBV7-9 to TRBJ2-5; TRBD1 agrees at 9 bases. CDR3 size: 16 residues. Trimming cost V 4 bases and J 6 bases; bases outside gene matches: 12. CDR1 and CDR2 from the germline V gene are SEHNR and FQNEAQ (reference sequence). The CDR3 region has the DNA TGTGCCAGCAGCTCCAAGGGAGGGACAGGGTTAAAGACCCAGTACTTC. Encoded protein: CASSSKGGTGLKTQYF.

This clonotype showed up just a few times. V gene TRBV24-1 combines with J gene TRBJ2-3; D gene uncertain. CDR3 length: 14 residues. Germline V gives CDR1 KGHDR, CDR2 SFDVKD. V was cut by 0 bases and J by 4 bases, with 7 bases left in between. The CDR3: CATSDLTRADTQYF. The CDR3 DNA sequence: TGTGCCACCAGTGATTTGACGCGCGCAGATACGCAGTATTTT.

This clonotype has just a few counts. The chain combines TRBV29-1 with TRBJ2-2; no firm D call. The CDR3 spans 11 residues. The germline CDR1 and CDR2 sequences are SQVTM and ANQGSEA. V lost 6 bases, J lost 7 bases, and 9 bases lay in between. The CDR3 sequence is CSVDSGGELFF. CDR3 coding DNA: TGCAGCGTCGACTCGGGCGGGGAGCTGTTTTTT.

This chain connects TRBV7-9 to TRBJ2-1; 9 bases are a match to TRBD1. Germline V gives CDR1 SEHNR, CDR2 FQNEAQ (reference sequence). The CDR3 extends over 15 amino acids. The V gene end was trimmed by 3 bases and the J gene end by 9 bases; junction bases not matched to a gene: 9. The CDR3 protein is CASSLRQGVESEQFF. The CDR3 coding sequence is TGTGCCAGCAGCTTGAGACAGGGGGTTGAAAGTGAGCAGTTCTTC.

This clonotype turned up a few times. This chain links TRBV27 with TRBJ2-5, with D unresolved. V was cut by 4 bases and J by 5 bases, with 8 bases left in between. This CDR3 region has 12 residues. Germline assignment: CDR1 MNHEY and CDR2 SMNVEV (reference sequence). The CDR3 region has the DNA TGTGCCAGCAGTTCAATTAGGGAGACCCAGTACTTC. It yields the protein CASSSIRETQYF.

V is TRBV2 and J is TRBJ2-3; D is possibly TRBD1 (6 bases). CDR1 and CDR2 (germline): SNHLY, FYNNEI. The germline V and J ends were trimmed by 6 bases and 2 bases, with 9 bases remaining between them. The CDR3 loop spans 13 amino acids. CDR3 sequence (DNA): TGTGCCAGCAGAGGACAGATCACAGATACGCAGTATTTT. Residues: CASRGQITDTQYF.

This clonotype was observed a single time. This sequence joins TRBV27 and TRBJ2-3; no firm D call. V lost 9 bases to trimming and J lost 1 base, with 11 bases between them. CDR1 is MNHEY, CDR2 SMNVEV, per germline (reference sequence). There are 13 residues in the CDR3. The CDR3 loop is CASRLTGTDTQYF. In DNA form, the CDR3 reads TGTGCCAGTCGACTCACCGGCACAGATACGCAGTATTTT.

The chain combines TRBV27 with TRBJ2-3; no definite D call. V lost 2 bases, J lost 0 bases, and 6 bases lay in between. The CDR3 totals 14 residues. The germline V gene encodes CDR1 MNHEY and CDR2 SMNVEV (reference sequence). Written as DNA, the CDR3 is TGTGCCAGCAGTTTAAGCCGGAGCACAGATACGCAGTATTTT. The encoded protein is CASSLSRSTDTQYF.

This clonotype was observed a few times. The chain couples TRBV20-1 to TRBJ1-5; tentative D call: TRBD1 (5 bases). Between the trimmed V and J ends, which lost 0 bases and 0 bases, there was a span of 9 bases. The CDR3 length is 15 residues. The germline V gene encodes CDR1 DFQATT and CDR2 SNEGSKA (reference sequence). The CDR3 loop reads CSAREGGNSNQPQHF. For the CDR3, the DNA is TGCAGTGCTAGAGAGGGGGGAAATAGCAATCAGCCCCAGCATTTT.

In DNA, the CDR3 is TGTGCCAGCAGCCTAATTACTAGCGACTCCTACGAGCAGTACTTC. This encodes CASSLITSDSYEQYF. V usage is TRBV7-2 and J usage is TRBJ2-7, with 7 positions matching TRBD2. Germline loops: CDR1 SGHTA, CDR2 FQGNSA. The V gene end was trimmed by 5 bases and the J gene end by 0 bases; junction bases not matched to a gene: 7. This CDR3 region has 15 residues.

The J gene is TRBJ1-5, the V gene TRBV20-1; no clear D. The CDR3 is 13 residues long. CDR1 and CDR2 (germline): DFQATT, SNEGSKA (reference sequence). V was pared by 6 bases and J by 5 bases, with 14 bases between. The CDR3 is CSATDGRHQPQHF. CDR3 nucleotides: TGCAGTGCAACGGACGGAAGGCATCAGCCCCAGCATTTT.